Below are 20 T cell receptor beta chains sequenced from a single sample in a study of T cell responses to AZD1222 COVID-19 vaccine. The protocol was immunoSEQ multiplex PCR, while the TCRdb copy is restricted to in-frame clones and leaves out a portion. The data contain 50,000 to 60,000 clones, roughly three quarters of them seen just once; the ten biggest clones take up approximately 5%. The sequencing here drew on peripheral blood, taken 28 days after the second AZD1222 dose. The source is an adult who received the AZD1222 COVID-19 vaccine.

The chain uses TRBV5-6 and TRBJ1-1; TRBD1 agrees at 8 bases. The CDR3 extends over 14 amino acids. CDR1 is SGHDT and CDR2 is YYEEEE in the germline V gene. Losses at the gene ends were 2 bases for V and 4 bases for J; bases not matched to a gene: 4. The CDR3 DNA sequence: TGTGCCAGCAGCTTAGGACAGGGTATCACTGAAGCTTTCTTT. This sequence encodes CASSLGQGITEAFF.

J is TRBJ1-1 and V is TRBV6-5; maybe TRBD1 (5 bases). The CDR3 covers 14 residues. CDR1 is MNHEY, CDR2 SVGAGI, per germline. With 2 bases removed from V and 4 bases from J, the gap between germline ends came to 11 bases. This CDR3 reads CASSYGGKVTEAFF. The CDR3 DNA is TGTGCCAGCAGTTACGGGGGGAAGGTCACTGAAGCTTTCTTT.

The chain carries TRBV6-5 and TRBJ1-5; D remains unclear. The V end lost 7 bases, the J end lost 12 bases, and 13 bases lay between the germline ends. CDR3 size: 11 residues. CDR1 and CDR2 from the germline V gene are MNHEY and SVGAGI. The CDR3 spells CASTLSGNQHF. The CDR3 region has the DNA TGTGCCAGCACTTTAAGCGGCAACCAGCATTTT.

CDR3 nucleotides: TGTGCCAGCAGTCTTACAGTGAGCTCCTACAATGAGCAGTTCTTC. This translates into CASSLTVSSYNEQFF. This chain joins TRBV6-4 and TRBJ2-1; D gene uncertain. Germline V gene lookup returns CDR1 MRHNA and CDR2 SNTAGT. Trimming cost V 5 bases and J 0 bases, with 11 bases left between them. The CDR3 covers 15 residues.

The chain uses TRBV13 and TRBJ2-5, with 9 bases that match TRBD2. The V gene's germline CDR1 is PRHDT and CDR2 FYEKMQ (reference sequence). CDR3 length equals 16 residues. V gave up 1 base and J gave up 1 base; unmatched junction bases: 4. CDR3 nucleotides: TGTGCCAGCAGCTTAGAGGCGGGAGGGCCCCAAGAGACCCAGTACTTC. Its translation: CASSLEAGGPQETQYF.

The rearrangement joins TRBV9 to TRBJ1-1; D ambiguous. The V gene's germline CDR1 is SGDLS and CDR2 YYNGEE. V shed 2 bases and J shed 3 bases, with 8 bases lying between them. The CDR3 runs 13 residues. The CDR3 DNA sequence: TGTGCCAGCAGCGTTGGAAGGCACACTGAAGCTTTCTTT. Translating gives CASSVGRHTEAFF.

V is TRBV5-6 and J is TRBJ2-1, with 9 nucleotides matching TRBD2. The germline gives CDR1 SGHDT, CDR2 YYEEEE. V lost 1 base and J lost 5; bases outside the gene matches: 10. The CDR3 is 17 amino acids. CDR3 coding DNA: TGTGCCAGCAGCTTGAGGTTGTCGTCTAGCGGGAACAATGAGCAGTTCTTC. It codes for CASSLRLSSSGNNEQFF.

V and J are TRBV5-4 and TRBJ2-5, with D perhaps matching TRBD2 (6 bases). Germline loops: CDR1 SGHNT, CDR2 YYREEE (reference sequence). Trimming cost V 4 bases and J 2 bases, with 15 bases left between them. The CDR3 loop spans 15 amino acids. Here the CDR3 DNA reads TGTGCCAGCAGCCGTGGGGGAGGATTGCAAGAGACCCAGTACTTC. The encoded protein is CASSRGGGLQETQYF.

The chain employs TRBV5-6 and TRBJ2-7; D may correspond to TRBD1 or TRBD2 (5 bases each). Trimming cost V 4 bases and J 3 bases, with 14 bases left between them. The CDR3 loop spans 14 amino acids. Germline loops: CDR1 SGHDT, CDR2 YYEEEE. Here the CDR3 DNA reads TGTGCCAGCAGCCCCCAGGCAGGGAGCTACGAGCAGTACTTC. It encodes CASSPQAGSYEQYF.

The rearrangement links TRBV4-2 to TRBJ1-5; possible D gene TRBD1, 5 bases. Germline CDR1 reads LGHNA; CDR2 reads YNFKEQ. CDR3 length: 16 amino acids. Deletions cut 0 bases from V and 0 bases from J, with 9 bases between. The CDR3 reads CASSQEAGNSNQPQHF. The CDR3 coding sequence is TGTGCCAGCAGCCAAGAGGCAGGGAATAGCAATCAGCCCCAGCATTTT.

The rearrangement joins TRBV24-1 to TRBJ1-3, with 8 bases identical to TRBD1. Looked up from germline, CDR1 is KGHDR and CDR2 is SFDVKD. The CDR3 loop spans 16 amino acids. The trim removed 3 bases at V and 4 bases at J, leaving 7 bases unmatched. The CDR3 loop reads CATSDPSTGGGNTIYF. CDR3 in DNA: TGTGCCACCAGTGATCCCAGTACAGGGGGAGGAAACACCATATATTTT.

The genes are TRBV10-3 and TRBJ1-2; D call uncertain. CDR3 size: 14 residues. CDR1 and CDR2 (germline): ENHRY, SYGVKD. V was cut by 2 bases and J by 2 bases, with 9 bases left in between. The DNA for the CDR3 is TGTGCCATCAGTGAGGGACGGGGAAACTATGGCTACACCTTC. Translation: CAISEGRGNYGYTF.

The chain is built from TRBV2 and TRBJ2-3, with D possibly called TRBD1 or TRBD2 (5 bases each). Trimming shortened V by 8 bases and J by 0 bases, and 12 bases separated the two germline ends. The CDR3 is 14 amino acids. Looked up from germline, CDR1 is SNHLY and CDR2 is FYNNEI. CDR3: CASGGRFSTDTQYF. The CDR3 bases are TGTGCCAGCGGGGGACGGTTTAGCACAGATACGCAGTATTTT.

This chain connects TRBV28 to TRBJ1-5; D unclear. Trimming cost V 2 bases and J 2 bases, with 13 bases left between them. The CDR3 runs 16 residues. The germline gives CDR1 MDHEN, CDR2 SYDVKM. This CDR3 is CASSLMGMRGNQPQHF. The CDR3 DNA is TGTGCCAGCAGTTTAATGGGGATGAGGGGCAATCAGCCCCAGCATTTT.

This rearrangement joins TRBV7-2 to TRBJ2-6; tentative D call: TRBD2 (7 bases). Germline values: CDR1 SGHTA, CDR2 FQGNSA. Deletions cut 5 bases from V and 0 bases from J, with 17 bases between. This CDR3 is 18 amino acids long. In nucleotides, the CDR3 is TGTGCCAGCAGCCGTTGGGGGGGCTCTCCCTCTGGGGCCAACGTCCTGACTTTC. Translated: CASSRWGGSPSGANVLTF.

The chain is built from TRBV13 and TRBJ2-6; D ambiguous. The CDR3 totals 13 residues. V lost 5 bases and J lost 0, with 2 bases in between. Germline V lookup: CDR1 PRHDT, CDR2 FYEKMQ (reference sequence). The CDR3 region is CASSSSGANVLTF. Here the CDR3 DNA reads TGTGCCAGCAGCAGCTCTGGGGCCAACGTCCTGACTTTC.

This clone is medium-sized (0.01 to 0.1%). V and J are TRBV11-3 and TRBJ2-5, with no clear D. CDR1 SGHNT and CDR2 YENEEA come from the germline V gene. V dropped 5 bases and J dropped 2 bases, with 12 bases sitting between them. The CDR3 totals 14 residues. The CDR3 region is CASSPGGLQETQYF. DNA for the CDR3: TGTGCCAGCAGCCCGGGTGGGCTTCAAGAGACCCAGTACTTC.

The V and J genes are TRBV2 and TRBJ1-6; 7 bases are a match to TRBD1. The CDR3 totals 20 residues. Germline values: CDR1 SNHLY, CDR2 FYNNEI. The ends lost 7 bases at V and 4 bases at J; junction bases unmatched: 22. The CDR3 DNA reads TGTGCCAGCAATACACAGACAGGGACCTCCATGCATCTTTATAATTCACCCCTCCACTTT. Translation: CASNTQTGTSMHLYNSPLHF.

The chain is built from TRBV5-4 and TRBJ2-5; a possible D gene is TRBD1 (6 bases). The V end lost 5 bases, the J end lost 2 bases, and 10 bases lay between the germline ends. Per germline, CDR1 SGHNT and CDR2 YYREEE (reference sequence). CDR3 length equals 13 residues. CDR3 residues: CASRYDRQETQYF. The CDR3 DNA sequence: TGTGCCAGCAGATATGACAGGCAAGAGACCCAGTACTTC.

The rearrangement joins TRBV7-9 to TRBJ2-1; 11 nucleotides line up with TRBD2. V trimming: 4 bases; J trimming: 4 bases; junction bases outside the gene matches: 3. Looked up from germline, CDR1 is SEHNR and CDR2 is FQNEAQ (reference sequence). The CDR3 length is 15 residues. The CDR3 sequence: CASSSGTSGYNEQFF. The CDR3 DNA sequence: TGTGCCAGCAGCTCCGGGACTAGCGGTTACAATGAGCAGTTCTTC.